Each of the 30 T cell receptor beta chains below was sequenced from the same sample in a study of blood T cell repertoires in COVID-19. Sequenced by immunoSEQ multiplex PCR; TCRdb stores in-frame clones only, minus some. This sample has fewer than 350,000 clones, with around 85% found just once. The sequenced sample was PBMCs or T cells enriched from blood (not recorded which). These receptors were obtained from a man aged 25 to 40 who had recovered from COVID-19.

This clone was found once. The rearrangement uses TRBV15 and TRBJ2-3; D is undetermined. CDR3 length: 15 residues. CDR1 is LNHNV and CDR2 is YYDKDF in the germline V gene (reference sequence). V lost 5 bases and J 0 bases, leaving 12 bases between the germline ends. The CDR3, as DNA: TGTGCCACCAGCGAACATCTGACTAGCACAGATACGCAGTATTTT. This sequence encodes CATSEHLTSTDTQYF.

The V gene is TRBV7-2, the J gene TRBJ1-2; 9 positions agree with TRBD1. Trimming took 5 bases from V and 2 from J; bases not matched to a gene: 12. CDR1 SGHTA and CDR2 FQGNSA come from the germline V gene. The CDR3 sequence is 17 residues long. CDR3 in DNA: TGTGCCAGCAGCCCCGGGACAGGGTTTGGTGGGAACTATGGCTACACCTTC. It is translated as CASSPGTGFGGNYGYTF.

This chain links TRBV7-9 with TRBJ2-1, with 7 nucleotides matching TRBD1. V shed 5 bases and J 8 bases; nucleotides not matched to a gene: 12. The CDR3 contains 15 residues. Germline loops: CDR1 SEHNR, CDR2 FQNEAQ (reference sequence). CDR3 protein: CASSRRTGFGDEQFF. For the CDR3, the DNA is TGTGCCAGCAGCCGGAGGACAGGTTTTGGGGATGAGCAGTTCTTC. The full variable domain, completed using reference TRBV7-9 and TRBJ2-1, is DTGVSQNPRHKITKRGQNVTFRCDPISEHNRLYWYRQTLGQGPEFLTYFQNEAQLEKSRLLSDRFSAERPKGSFSTLEIQRTEQGDSAMYLCASSRRTGFGDEQFFGPGTRLTVL.

V usage is TRBV7-2 and J usage is TRBJ1-1; D not resolved. The CDR3 has 14 amino acids. Germline V gene data show CDR1 as SGHTA and CDR2 as FQGNSA. With 5 bases removed from V and 5 bases from J, the gap between germline ends came to 15 bases. CDR3 sequence: CASSAMGGGTEAFF. In nucleotides, the CDR3 is TGTGCCAGCAGCGCGATGGGAGGAGGAACTGAAGCTTTCTTT.

V is TRBV24-1 and J is TRBJ1-2, with D perhaps TRBD1 (6 bases). Germline V lookup: CDR1 KGHDR, CDR2 SFDVKD. CDR3 length: 16 amino acids. The V end lost 4 bases, the J end lost 4 bases, and 18 bases lay between the germline ends. The CDR3 DNA is TGTGCCACCAGTGACGCGCGGGGGGCTCATATCTATGGCTACACCTTC. Translation gives CATSDARGAHIYGYTF.

The chain has TRBV5-4 and TRBJ1-2, with D uncertain. Germline V gives CDR1 SGHNT, CDR2 YYREEE (reference sequence). Trimming removed 2 bases at V and 3 bases at J, with 8 bases between. This CDR3 contains 13 residues. The CDR3 DNA follows: TGTGCCAGCAGCTTCTCCCAGGACTATGGCTACACCTTC. Amino acids: CASSFSQDYGYTF. Variable domain in full (rest from reference TRBV5-4 and TRBJ1-2): ETGVTQSPTHLIKTRGQQVTLRCSSQSGHNTVSWYQQALGQGPQFIFQYYREEENGRGNFPPRFSGLQFPNYSSELNVNALELDDSALYLCASSFSQDYGYTFGSGTRLTVV.

The chain links TRBV5-1 to TRBJ2-1; the D is unclear. V lost 4 bases and J 8 bases, leaving 13 bases between the germline ends. Germline loops: CDR1 SGHRS, CDR2 YFSETQ. The CDR3 contains 13 residues. CDR3 nucleotides: TGCGCCAGCAGCGATGTCGGAGCCTATGAGCAGTTCTTC. It codes for CASSDVGAYEQFF.

J is TRBJ1-4 and V is TRBV18, with a weak D call TRBD1 (5 bases). V lost 1 base and J 5 bases, leaving 8 bases between the germline ends. The CDR3 is 14 residues long. Germline V gives CDR1 KGHSH, CDR2 LQKENI. The CDR3 reads CASSPQGPNEKLFF. DNA for the CDR3: TGTGCCAGCTCACCACAGGGGCCAAATGAAAAACTGTTTTTT.

The chain links TRBV7-6 to TRBJ1-2; D perhaps matches TRBD1 (6 bases). Trimming removed 1 base from V and 3 bases from J, with 15 bases in between. Germline CDR1 and CDR2: SGHVS and FNYEAQ. This CDR3 is 16 amino acids long. The CDR3 DNA reads TGTGCCAGCAGCTTAGGGGGCAGGGGCCGAGACTATGGCTACACCTTC. Translating it yields CASSLGGRGRDYGYTF.

The chain has TRBV6-6 and TRBJ1-2; 11 bases line up with TRBD1. V was pared by 2 bases and J by 5 bases, with 7 bases of the junction left unmatched. The CDR3 has 16 amino acids. Germline V gene data show CDR1 as MNHNY and CDR2 as SVGAGI (reference sequence). The CDR3 DNA reads as TGTGCCAGCAGTTACGGTGGACAGGGGGCGCGGTATGGCTACACCTTC. Translated, it gives CASSYGGQGARYGYTF.

This chain joins TRBV4-2 and TRBJ1-1, with TRBD1 as a possible D gene (5 bases). The CDR3 covers 14 residues. V lost 0 bases and J lost 6, with 11 bases in between. Germline V gene lookup returns CDR1 LGHNA and CDR2 YNFKEQ. In DNA form, the CDR3 reads TGTGCCAGCAGCCAAGAATCGCGGGGGGCTGAAGCTTTCTTT. Translating gives CASSQESRGAEAFF.

The CDR3 is CAWSVGRGVYGYTF. As DNA, the CDR3 is TGTGCCTGGAGTGTAGGCAGGGGTGTCTATGGCTACACCTTC. The chain links TRBV30 to TRBJ1-2; possibly TRBD1 for D (6 bases). The V end lost 0 bases, the J end lost 4 bases, and 12 bases lay between the germline ends. This CDR3 is built from 14 residues. CDR1 GTSNPN and CDR2 SVGIG come from the germline V gene (reference sequence).

This clone was counted only a few times. This chain links TRBV25-1 with TRBJ1-4; a weak D match, TRBD1 (5 bases). This CDR3 is built from 17 residues. Trimming removed 0 bases from V and 5 bases from J, with 16 bases in between. The germline V gene encodes CDR1 MGHDK and CDR2 SYGVNS. CDR3 residues: CASSEYLLTEGNEKLFF. The CDR3 DNA reads as TGTGCCAGCAGTGAATATCTGCTGACAGAAGGGAATGAAAAACTGTTTTTT. Filled out from reference TRBV25-1 and TRBJ1-4, the complete variable domain reads EADIYQTPRYLVIGTGKKITLECSQTMGHDKMYWYQQDPGMELHLIHYSYGVNSTEKGDLSSESTVSRIRTEHFPLTLESARPSHTSQYLCASSEYLLTEGNEKLFFGSGTQLSVL.

This clone was observed a few times. The genes are TRBV6-5 and TRBJ1-1, with 9 bases lining up with TRBD1. The CDR3 has 15 residues. The trim removed 5 bases at V and 1 base at J, leaving 5 bases unmatched. CDR1 MNHEY and CDR2 SVGAGI come from the germline V gene. In nucleotides, the CDR3 is TGTGCCAGCAGTCCTGAGACAGGGGGGAACACTGAAGCTTTCTTT. Protein sequence: CASSPETGGNTEAFF.

As regards this clone: The junction differs from germline at one of its ends, possibly a read error. The gene calls are TRBV7-7 and TRBJ2-5; D might be TRBD1 (5 bases). CDR1 is SSHAT and CDR2 is FNYEAQ in the germline V gene (reference sequence). This CDR3 is built from 13 residues. The CDR3 DNA follows: TGTGCTAGCAGCTTAGGCAGGGAACTGACCCAGTACTTC. As protein: CASSLGRELTQYF.

The chain employs TRBV9 and TRBJ1-4; TRBD1 matches at 9 bases. V shed 4 bases, J shed 6 bases, and the junction held 7 bases outside the gene matches. CDR3 length equals 15 residues. Germline CDR1 reads SGDLS; CDR2 reads YYNGEE. The CDR3 DNA reads TGTGCCAGCAGCTCGCGACAGGGGGAGTATGAAAAACTGTTTTTT. Protein product: CASSSRQGEYEKLFF.

CDR3 in amino acids: CASTLRGNQPQHF. In DNA, the CDR3 is TGTGCCAGCACCCTACGGGGGAATCAGCCCCAGCATTTT. This chain joins TRBV12-3 or TRBV12-4 and TRBJ1-5, with D perhaps TRBD1 (5 bases). Deletions cut 7 bases from V and 4 bases from J, with 11 bases between. The CDR3 loop spans 13 amino acids.

V and J are TRBV2 and TRBJ1-5; D might be TRBD1 (5 bases). Germline CDR1 reads SNHLY; CDR2 reads FYNNEI. The CDR3 is 15 residues long. The ends were cut back, 3 bases at V and 3 bases at J, with 12 bases in the middle. The CDR3 region has the DNA TGTGCCAGCAGTGAGGGGGGGTACTCCAATCAGCCCCAGCATTTT. Its protein product is CASSEGGYSNQPQHF. Full variable domain (rest looked up from reference TRBV2 and TRBJ1-5): EPEVTQTPSHQVTQMGQEVILRCVPISNHLYFYWYRQILGQKVEFLVSFYNNEISEKSEIFDDQFSVERPDGSNFTLKIRSTKLEDSAMYFCASSEGGYSNQPQHFGDGTRLSIL.

This rearrangement joins TRBV2 to TRBJ1-1; 7 bases line up with TRBD1. Trimming took 10 bases from V and 3 from J; bases not matched to a gene: 8. Germline V gives CDR1 SNHLY, CDR2 FYNNEI. This CDR3 is built from 13 residues. Here the CDR3 reads CATRRGPDTEAFF. CDR3 in DNA: TGTGCCACGCGGAGGGGGCCGGACACTGAAGCTTTCTTT.

The CDR3 nucleotides are TGTGCCACCAGCAGAGAGCCAGTCAACTATGGCTACACCTTC. It codes for CATSREPVNYGYTF. The chain links TRBV15 to TRBJ1-2; D is uncertain. The length of the CDR3 is 14 residues. Germline V gives CDR1 LNHNV, CDR2 YYDKDF (reference sequence). Trimming pared 0 bases from V and 2 bases from J, leaving 7 bases between.

The rearrangement links TRBV6-2 or TRBV6-3 to TRBJ1-1; TRBD1 agrees at 9 bases. The CDR3 is made up of 16 amino acids. V lost 1 base to trimming and J lost 10 bases; unmatched junction nucleotides: 13. In germline, CDR1 is MNHEY, CDR2 SVGEGT. CDR3 nucleotides: TGTGCCAGCAGTTACTTACCGGGACAGGGCGAACTGGTAGCTTTCTTT. Its translation is CASSYLPGQGELVAFF.

This clone was observed a few times. J is TRBJ2-7 and V is TRBV15; 7 nucleotides align to TRBD2. Germline CDR1 reads LNHNV; CDR2 reads YYDKDF (reference sequence). The CDR3 spans 15 residues. With V trimmed by 1 base and J by 1 base, 4 bases remained unmatched. The CDR3 spells CATSRVFGGSYEQYF. Here the CDR3 DNA reads TGTGCCACCAGCAGAGTGTTCGGGGGGTCCTACGAGCAGTACTTC.

The chain carries TRBV6-4 and TRBJ1-2, with TRBD1 matching 12 bases. The CDR3 contains 14 residues. V was clipped by 3 bases and J by 4 bases; unmatched bases: 0. The germline gives CDR1 MRHNA, CDR2 SNTAGT. In nucleotides, the CDR3 is TGTGCCAGCAGTGAGGGACAGGGGGCCTATGGCTACACCTTC. Its protein product is CASSEGQGAYGYTF.

V is TRBV4-3 and J is TRBJ1-2; tentatively, D is TRBD1 (5 bases). This CDR3 is 15 amino acids long. The V end was cut by 1 base, the J end by 2 bases, with 11 bases between. Per germline, CDR1 LGHNA and CDR2 YSLEER. The CDR3 region is CASSQVFGGNYGYTF. As DNA, the CDR3 is TGCGCCAGCAGCCAAGTGTTTGGGGGGAACTATGGCTACACCTTC.

The chain employs TRBV6-5 and TRBJ1-6; a weak D match, TRBD1 (6 bases). V was shortened by 4 bases and J by 7 bases, with 17 bases between the two germline ends. Germline V gene lookup returns CDR1 MNHEY and CDR2 SVGAGI. There are 16 residues in the CDR3. The CDR3, as DNA: TGTGCCAGCAGTTCCCTTTCGGGGCAGGGGAATTCACCCCTCCACTTT. Translation gives CASSSLSGQGNSPLHF.

This clone was detected only once. The chain is built from TRBV7-9 and TRBJ2-1; D is possibly TRBD2 (6 bases). Per the germline V gene, CDR1 is SEHNR and CDR2 is FQNEAQ (reference sequence). Between the trimmed V and J ends, which lost 11 bases and 4 bases, there was a span of 18 bases. CDR3 size: 14 residues. The DNA for the CDR3 is TGTGCCGGACTGGGCGGGGACCAATACAATGAGCAGTTCTTC. Its protein product is CAGLGGDQYNEQFF.

The chain recombines TRBV7-8 with TRBJ2-7, with 8 bases identical to TRBD1. The junction had 4 bases not matched to a gene; V was cut back by 1 base and J by 2 bases. Germline values: CDR1 SGHVS, CDR2 FQNEAQ. CDR3 size: 15 residues. CDR3 loop: CASSLVTGAAYEQYF. The CDR3 DNA reads as TGTGCCAGCAGCTTAGTGACAGGGGCAGCCTACGAGCAGTACTTC. Full variable domain (rest looked up from reference TRBV7-8 and TRBJ2-7): GAGVSQSPRYKVAKRGQDVALRCDPISGHVSLFWYQQALGQGPEFLTYFQNEAQLDKSGLPSDRFFAERPEGSVSTLKIQRTQQEDSAVYLCASSLVTGAAYEQYFGPGTRLTVT.

This sequence joins TRBV3-1 (or the pseudogene TRBV3-2) and TRBJ2-5, with 8 positions matching TRBD2. Germline V gene lookup returns CDR1 LGHDT and CDR2 YNNKEL (reference sequence). The V segment lost 3 bases and the J segment 5 bases; nucleotides outside the gene matches: 8. The CDR3 length is 15 residues. CDR3 loop: CASSQGAGGWETQYF. In DNA form, the CDR3 reads TGTGCCAGCAGCCAGGGCGCGGGGGGATGGGAGACCCAGTACTTC.

This clone was detected only once. This chain connects TRBV28 to TRBJ2-7; TRBD1 aligns across 9 bases. Germline V CDR1 and CDR2: MDHEN, SYDVKM. The CDR3 is made up of 13 amino acids. V was clipped by 6 bases and J by 4 bases; unmatched bases: 4. The CDR3 sequence: CASRRTGEYEQYF. The CDR3 region has the DNA TGTGCCAGCAGAAGGACAGGGGAATACGAGCAGTACTTC.

This rearrangement joins TRBV30 to TRBJ1-2, with D maybe TRBD1 (5 bases). The germline gives CDR1 GTSNPN, CDR2 SVGIG (reference sequence). Between the trimmed V and J ends, which lost 2 bases and 2 bases, there was a span of 9 bases. This CDR3 has 13 residues. Here the CDR3 DNA reads TGTGCCTGGAGTATCGCAGGGAACTATGGCTACACCTTC. Translation: CAWSIAGNYGYTF.